This T cell receptor beta chain appears in the sequencing data of a study of T-cell memory formation after mild COVID-19. Study summary: Largely donor-specific sequence clusters came from two donors.

TCRdb itself ran the 5' RACE reads through MiXCR, one entry per CDR3 protein. This sample yields fewer than 150,000 distinct CDR3 sequences, of which approximately 17% are seen a single time; 4.5% to 6.5% belongs to the top ten. Germline-derived CDR1 and CDR2 are SGHAT and FQNNGV. V gave up 2 bases and J gave up 0 bases, with 11 bases separating them. This CDR3 region has 15 residues. Points from the study as a whole: CD4+ contracting clones were mainly CM and EM; CD8+ ones, EMRA. Proof of SARS-CoV-2 specificity was absent for the second-wave clones that crested on day 37. Later expanders leaned CD4+, whereas day 15 to 85 contracting clones were balanced CD4/CD8.

As for this clonotype: The antigen remains unidentified.

This chain connects TRBV11-2 to TRBJ2-7; the D gene is possibly TRBD1 (6 bases). The sequence came from a man between 18 and 29 years old who had mild COVID-19 (a few samples of this study predate the infection). Cell type and time point are not known. The sequenced sample consisted of PBMCs or a T cell subset sorted from them (not recorded which). Here the CDR3 DNA reads TGTGCCAGCAGCTTATGGGGGCAGGGCTCCTACGAGCAGTACGTC. This gives the protein CASSLWGQGSYEQYV.